The 5 T cell receptor beta chains in this list originate from one sample, sequenced in a study of OX40 agonist ivuxolimab in advanced cancers. Clones were read by immunoSEQ multiplex PCR, and TCRdb kept only the in-frame ones, dropping some. Altogether approximately 56,000 clones are present, roughly four fifths being singletons, with the ten largest covering over 0.6%. The sequenced sample was CD4+ or CD8+ T cells sorted from blood, obtained in a trial of the OX40 agonist ivuxolimab. The receptors come from an adult with an advanced solid tumor such as melanoma, head and neck, liver or kidney cancer.

The chain recombines TRBV4-2 with TRBJ1-4, with D perhaps matching TRBD1 (5 bases). The CDR3 is 15 residues long. Trimming shortened V by 2 bases and J by 8 bases, and 15 bases separated the two germline ends. CDR1 and CDR2 (germline): LGHNA, YNFKEQ. This chain's CDR3 is CASSQTGTDDEKLFF. DNA of the CDR3: TGTGCCAGCAGCCAAACAGGTACAGACGACGAAAAACTGTTTTTT.

This clone was recorded once. Distinct nucleotide sequences in the sample also encode this CDR3. V usage is TRBV19 and J usage is TRBJ1-2, with D uncertain. Germline CDR1 and CDR2: LNHDA and SQIVND (reference sequence). There are 13 residues in the CDR3. The V gene lost 6 bases and the J gene lost 2 bases, with 10 bases spanning the gap. Here the CDR3 DNA reads TGTGCCAGTAGCGCGCAAGGGAACTATGGCTACACCTTC. Its protein is CASSAQGNYGYTF.

V gene TRBV18 combines with J gene TRBJ1-5; 7 nucleotides match TRBD1. V shed 3 bases and J 7 bases; nucleotides not matched to a gene: 3. The CDR3 is made up of 13 amino acids. Germline values: CDR1 KGHSH, CDR2 LQKENI. The CDR3 sequence is CASSPDRNQPQHF. The CDR3 DNA is TGTGCCAGCTCACCGGACAGGAACCAGCCCCAGCATTTT.

The chain employs TRBV28 and TRBJ2-3, with no clear D. The CDR3 contains 16 residues. Germline CDR1 MDHEN, CDR2 SYDVKM. V lost 6 bases and J lost 3, with 19 bases in between. The CDR3 spells CASSLPGRSRTDTQYF. CDR3 nucleotide sequence: TGTGCCAGCAGCCTACCGGGTCGGTCCCGTACAGATACGCAGTATTTT.

This clone was seen only once. The V and J genes are TRBV11-1 and TRBJ1-2; D may be TRBD1 (6 bases). The CDR3 sequence is 14 residues long. From germline, CDR1 is SGHAT and CDR2 FQDESV (reference sequence). The germline V and J ends were trimmed by 5 bases and 2 bases, with 12 bases remaining between them. The CDR3 DNA reads TGTGCCAGCAGCCCCAGGGGTTCCAACTATGGCTACACCTTC. It yields the protein CASSPRGSNYGYTF.